Included here is one TCR beta chain sequence, with context. Source study methods: Estimates of nucleated cell counts were drawn from the amplification of reference gene primers. The table came from immunoSEQ multiplex PCR; TCRdb's copy has only in-frame clones and leaves some out. For V, J and clone size, that table is used; D and trimming come from the DNA. The table has some 360,000 clones, around 90% seen once. The length of the CDR3 is 11 residues. The germline V gene has CDR1 KGHDR and CDR2 SFDVKD. V was trimmed by 10 bases and J by 5 bases, leaving 8 bases between them. This sample stems from a study of blood T cell repertoires in COVID-19. About the study: Italy, Spain and the United States were the sources of the convalescent and acute COVID-19 samples. From T cells, B-cell-depleted T cells, or PBMCs came the material, which was cDNA or gDNA.

The Seattle patients, enrolled during active infection, were followed longitudinally. The J gene is TRBJ2-1, the V gene TRBV24-1, with D possibly being TRBD1 (5 bases). The sample was peripheral blood. This receptor was identified in a woman aged 60 to 75 with COVID-19, enrolled during active disease. CDR3 bases: TGTGCCACGAAGGGGAACAATGAGCAGTTCTTC. This encodes CATKGNNEQFF.